This TCR beta chain emerged from a study of cytomegalovirus exposure and HLA in healthy donors. Study findings and constraints: Later analysis demonstrated an association between a missense DCLRE1C variant and TCR beta V- and J-gene trimming. Overall, roughly 170 TCR beta chains were annotated as cytomegalovirus-associated.

Germline CDR1 SGHNT, CDR2 YYREEE (reference sequence). The CDR3 contains 15 residues. Trimming took 5 bases from V and 0 from J, leaving 9 bases between them. For this clone: Its antigen is unidentified.

Researchers ran the PCR with 60 Vbeta and 13 Jbeta primers. Profiled with immunoSEQ multiplex PCR; TCRdb holds only in-frame clones, not every one. The table lists roughly 73,000 clones. The rearrangement uses TRBV5-4 and TRBJ2-6; D might be TRBD1 (5 bases). Sequenced sample: PBMCs. The receptor was isolated from a female donor in good health and CMV-seropositive. CDR3 sequence (DNA): TGTGCCAGCAGTTTAGACAGCTCTGGGGCCAACGTCCTGACTTTC. It yields the protein CASSLDSSGANVLTF.